Many counts were recorded for the clone carrying this T cell receptor (beta chain). Its antigen is not known. From the germline J gene comes the end of the CDR3, since the read stops 3 residues before it. The data stem from a study of T cell clonality in common variable immunodeficiency. CDR1 LNHDA and CDR2 SQIVND come from the germline V gene (reference sequence). This CDR3 is built from 14 residues. The trim removed 6 bases at V and 4 bases at J, leaving 2 bases unmatched. CVID meant reduced serum IgG, IgA and/or IgM plus specific antibody deficiency. Heparinized whole blood, about 5 to 8.5 ml, came from each donor. TCRdb's copy holds only in-frame clones and misses some; the assay was immunoSEQ multiplex PCR. Sampling found approximately 20,000 clones, none seen once. Study outcomes and limitations: Reportedly, TCR beta sequences from common variable immunodeficiency showed fewer deletions and N-nucleotide insertions. CVID subjects showed higher TCRbeta clonality than healthy controls. Patient heterogeneity in the CVID cohort limited correlations between repertoire features and clinical complications.

Input material: peripheral blood mononuclear cells. The V gene is TRBV19, the J gene TRBJ2-1; 11 bases align to TRBD2. The TCR was taken from a human donor with common variable immunodeficiency. The part of the CDR3 DNA that was read is TGTGCCAGTAGGGCTAGCGGGAGGTACAATGAG. This encodes CASRASGRYNE. The CDR3 reads in full as CASRASGRYNEQFF.